Listed below are T cell receptor beta chains from one sample, sequenced in a study of T cell repertoires in cytomegalovirus infection. TCRdb called the reads again in MiXCR, with one record for every CDR3 protein. The table shows more than 650,000 distinct CDR3 sequences, with 35% occurring only once. Material: PBMCs. All receptors derive from a human donor in good health (CMV status not recorded). Some clones in this sample may be carry-over from other donors' samples. Each CDR3 is given with its conserved first and last residue. Fields, in order: clone size, D gene, CDR3 length, J gene, V gene, CDR3 protein. The D gene is left open where the match is weak. The size entry is marked missing in some rows and otherwise reads once, few, many or a size class.

clone size: NA; D gene: TRBD1; CDR3 length: 14; J gene: TRBJ2-5; V gene: TRBV5-1; CDR3 protein: CASSAGDRVRTQYF
clone size: many; D gene: NA; CDR3 length: 16; J gene: TRBJ1-4; V gene: TRBV7-2; CDR3 protein: CASSLRGSRGREKLFF
clone size: once; D gene: TRBD2; CDR3 length: 17; J gene: TRBJ2-2; V gene: TRBV15; CDR3 protein: CATSQRERGAHTGELFF
clone size: NA; D gene: NA; CDR3 length: 16; J gene: TRBJ2-3; V gene: TRBV28; CDR3 protein: CASSLIVDGVTDTQYF
clone size: NA; D gene: NA; CDR3 length: 15; J gene: TRBJ1-5; V gene: TRBV7-8; CDR3 protein: CASSLSGGADQPQHF
clone size: NA; D gene: NA; CDR3 length: 14; J gene: TRBJ1-2; V gene: TRBV27; CDR3 protein: CASRRRSTGGGYTF
clone size: NA; D gene: TRBD1; CDR3 length: 18; J gene: TRBJ1-1; V gene: TRBV7-2; CDR3 protein: CASSRNRDRERANNEAFF
clone size: few; D gene: NA; CDR3 length: 15; J gene: TRBJ1-2; V gene: TRBV11-2; CDR3 protein: CASSLGVEGNYGYTF
clone size: few; D gene: NA; CDR3 length: 16; J gene: TRBJ1-1; V gene: TRBV6-6; CDR3 protein: CASRPIRQIVSTEAFF
clone size: few; D gene: NA; CDR3 length: 12; J gene: TRBJ1-2; V gene: TRBV2; CDR3 protein: CASRDKDNGYTF
clone size: NA; D gene: NA; CDR3 length: 13; J gene: TRBJ2-2; V gene: TRBV19; CDR3 protein: CATSGLRTGELFF
clone size: NA; D gene: NA; CDR3 length: 16; J gene: TRBJ2-2; V gene: TRBV19; CDR3 protein: CASSKYQRAITGELFF
clone size: NA; D gene: TRBD1; CDR3 length: 16; J gene: TRBJ2-7; V gene: TRBV10-3; CDR3 protein: CAISESRGQGAREQYF
clone size: NA; D gene: TRBD2; CDR3 length: 16; J gene: TRBJ2-7; V gene: TRBV20-1; CDR3 protein: CSARDRTSGRFDEQYF
clone size: NA; D gene: TRBD1; CDR3 length: 13; J gene: TRBJ1-6; V gene: TRBV28; CDR3 protein: CARSLQGNTPLHF
clone size: NA; D gene: NA; CDR3 length: 13; J gene: TRBJ2-7; V gene: TRBV7-6; CDR3 protein: CASSLAGTDEKYF
clone size: NA; D gene: TRBD1; CDR3 length: 14; J gene: TRBJ2-7; V gene: TRBV14; CDR3 protein: CASSPAGTGRAVSF
clone size: few; D gene: NA; CDR3 length: 14; J gene: TRBJ1-1; V gene: TRBV6-8; CDR3 protein: CASSSGGTNTEAFF
clone size: NA; D gene: TRBD1; CDR3 length: 15; J gene: TRBJ2-2; V gene: TRBV11-2; CDR3 protein: CASSLGTGGQGELFF
clone size: many; D gene: TRBD1; CDR3 length: 18; J gene: TRBJ2-3; V gene: TRBV7-8; CDR3 protein: CASSLAPGTGVDTDTQYF
clone size: NA; D gene: NA; CDR3 length: 12; J gene: TRBJ2-5; V gene: TRBV18; CDR3 protein: CASSPRRETQYF
clone size: NA; D gene: NA; CDR3 length: 15; J gene: TRBJ2-3; V gene: TRBV20-1; CDR3 protein: CSAASRGVGTDTQYF
clone size: NA; D gene: TRBD1; CDR3 length: 16; J gene: TRBJ2-1; V gene: TRBV11-2; CDR3 protein: CASSLGGQGAYNEQLF
clone size: NA; D gene: TRBD1; CDR3 length: 14; J gene: TRBJ1-2; V gene: TRBV6-5; CDR3 protein: CASSWSDRGLDYTF
clone size: NA; D gene: TRBD1; CDR3 length: 16; J gene: TRBJ1-1; V gene: TRBV28; CDR3 protein: CASSPPTGTGRTEAFF
clone size: many; D gene: TRBD1; CDR3 length: 13; J gene: TRBJ2-7; V gene: TRBV7-9; CDR3 protein: CAEGAGGMHEQYF
clone size: many; D gene: NA; CDR3 length: 15; J gene: TRBJ2-7; V gene: TRBV12-3/TRBV12-4; CDR3 protein: CASTQGPASSYEQYF